The sequence of this T cell receptor beta chain was determined in a study of cytomegalovirus exposure and HLA in healthy donors (dated 2017 in TCRdb). Study-wide context: According to an earlier analysis of several hundred of the donors, about 170 million T cells yielded roughly 110 million unique TCR beta sequences and 250 to 350 Gb of sequence data. Typing coverage varied by locus: roughly 629-640 donors for A, B, C, DRB1 and DQB1; some 520 for DQA1; about 590 for DPA1; approximately 450 for DPB1. The study used immunosequencing to profile the T cell repertoires of several hundred subjects and linked those repertoires to cytomegalovirus serostatus. To predict cytomegalovirus infection status, the study brought together high-throughput TCR immunosequencing, statistical association of individual TCRs with disease status, and machine learning. A later analysis re-examined previously published TCR beta repertoires from about 700 donors and added high-resolution HLA genotyping to investigate patterns of TCR occurrence. A separate validation cohort of roughly 130 different subjects was used in addition to the roughly 670-subject first cohort. In a later genetic analysis, genome-wide SNP genotypes for 398 of the 666 donors were used, and that subset was treated as a discovery cohort. HLA typing covered class I and class II loci at four-digit resolution. An earlier analysis of 587 of the donors used high-throughput TCR beta sequencing to judge whether each TCR beta V gene segment behaved as functional or pseudogenic. Donor age, sex, ethnicity and CMV serostatus were compiled together with the repertoire data. On average, 235,054 unique TCR beta nucleotide sequences were sequenced per donor among 350 to 400 genotyped donors of the cohort, with 15% to 20% of those sequences being non-productive. All discovery cohort repertoires had been generated on a single sequencing platform. Of the roughly 400 genotyped donors, approximately 82% fell in the genetic ancestry cluster associated with self-reported Caucasian donors. Rather than using new phenotypic data, the later analysis identified candidate immune exposures from TCR beta sequences and from how often those sequences occurred across donors. Because of strong linkage in the cohort, a handful of DR-DQ haplotypes were treated as single units for association and clustering. About 280 gigabases of sequencing data and tens of millions of unique TCR sequences were included in an early release covering about 700 HLA-typed donors. The study aimed to test whether cataloging public T cell receptors could reveal signatures of past pathogen exposure.

Receptor libraries were prepared by the immunoSEQ multiplex PCR assay. For the multiplex PCR, a mixture combining 60 forward primers for TCR Vbeta segments and 13 reverse primers for TCR Jbeta segments was used. The CDR3 region of rearranged TCR beta genes was amplified from genomic DNA with a multiplex PCR assay. The amplified TCR beta libraries were sequenced on the Illumina HiSeq System as 87-base-pair reads. Per the source publication's procedure: A later analysis counted about 80 million unique TCR beta chains across the 666 repertoires, and about 10 million of these chains were shared by at least two donors. A nearest-neighbor algorithm error-corrected the raw reads and collapsed the reads into unique sequences, merging closely related sequences to remove PCR and sequencing errors. Alignment of CDR3 sequences to IMGT reference sequences was used to assign V, D and J gene segments. For a sequence to be retained, at least a six-nucleotide match to both a V gene segment and a J gene segment was required. Rearrangements were called productive when the CDR3 lacked stop codons and stayed in frame with V and J; all others were non-productive. CDR3 was defined according to IMGT convention as the region running from the second conserved V-encoded cysteine to the conserved J-encoded phenylalanine. The earlier analysis of 500 to 650 of the donors excluded any sequence lacking an unambiguous match to a single V gene segment. An earlier analysis of about 590 of the donors classified V segments as functional when productive rearrangements were above 56.7% and as segregating when the standard deviation between donors was above 5%. A statistical classification framework was built to diagnose cytomegalovirus status from the catalog of TCR beta chain sequences. V and J gene assignment, in a later analysis, came from comparing TCR nucleotide sequences with IMGT/GENE-DB human TR gene sequences. Using the TCRdist pipeline, a later analysis assigned CDR3 sequences along with most-parsimonious VDJ recombination scenarios. In a later analysis, every TCR beta chain was defined by the combination of its CDR3 amino acid sequence and its V-gene family, and reads without a unique V-gene family were dropped. To address suspected cross-contamination and a sequencing artifact, a later analysis removed approximately 600 highly shared, low-generation-probability nucleotide sequences. For each public chain, a later analysis derived a clonal expansion index from normalized ranks of inferred template counts within each repertoire. A later analysis computed generation probabilities with a VDJ recombination model fitted to out-of-frame rearrangements, and checked the results against IGoR. In a later analysis, hypergeometric tests were used to score TCR-TCR, TCR-HLA and TCR-CMV co-occurrence, with a repertoire-size bias correction applied to TCR pairs. A later analysis estimated false discovery rates by permuting HLA or CMV assignments 20 times. In a later analysis, co-occurring TCRs were grouped using DBSCAN, and TCRdist sequence similarity was added for clustering within HLA-allele-positive subsets. Repertoires with fewer than 30,000 or more than 120,000 public chains were left out of co-occurrence clustering, as were a few repertoires with anomalous nucleotide sharing. The clones in this table, taken by TCRdb from immuneACCESS, are in-frame only. Not every clone is retained; where verified, under half of the shortfall comes from an unresolved V gene, and the cause of the rest is unknown. V, J and clone size were drawn from that table, and D and trimming were deduced from the DNA. Across this sample there are roughly 100,000 clones, with roughly four fifths seen only once. Of the sample, approximately 1.5% is held by the ten largest clones.

For this clone: It lacks a known antigen. No clone much larger than this one lies a single base away; base qualities are absent.

The cohort consisted of 670 or so healthy bone marrow donors. Cohort members were all nominally healthy when sampled, although unrecorded immune exposures were likely present. The donor tested CMV seronegative, placing the donor among the approximately 400 seronegative members of the cohort. A peripheral blood sample was provided by each donor, and peripheral blood mononuclear cells were used for TCR beta sequencing. Genomic DNA extraction from the blood cell samples was performed with the Qiagen DNeasy Blood Extraction Kit. On the study overall, not on this receptor specifically: A later analysis associated 17,000 or so TCR beta sequences with specific HLA alleles at a false discovery rate of 0.05. A group of highly shared sequence variants was considered likely to be a technical artifact of the sequencing pipeline. The classifier was reported to diagnose cytomegalovirus status with high specificity and sensitivity in both the original and validation cohorts. A later analysis reported that several top co-occurrence clusters appeared linked to parvovirus B19, influenza, CMV and Epstein-Barr virus. A later analysis found that TCR association rates varied across HLA loci, with DRB1 alleles showing the most associated TCRs and HLA-C alleles the fewest. It was suggested by the authors that the approach could potentially be generalized to other disease states and immunological phenotypes. Compared with equally common non-associated chains, HLA-associated TCR beta chains in a later analysis were more clonally expanded and had lower generation probabilities. When HLA alleles, especially DR and DQ, strongly co-occurred, attributing TCR associations to individual alleles was difficult. This cohort had only TCR beta chains sequenced, and the lack of alpha or paired-chain data limited which features could be detected. In an earlier analysis of several hundred of the donors, most TCR beta V segments were observed in productive rearrangements about 87% or about 30% of the time, broadly matching IMGT annotations. Compared with the roughly 720-donor mean, donors in an Asian-associated ancestry cluster had fewer N-insertions in productive TCRs, according to a later genetic analysis. An association between a missense DCLRE1C variant and V-gene and J-gene trimming of TCR beta chains was found in a later genetic analysis and replicated in an independent cohort. A later analysis found that most CMV-associated TCR beta chains appeared HLA-restricted, with HLA associations seemingly driven largely by CMV exposure. Across donors, most TCR sequences were observed very rarely, whereas some public TCRs were present in many individuals. The only immune exposure information available for the cohort was CMV serostatus. A further reported finding was that TCR beta sequences accurately predicted the HLA-A and HLA-B alleles for most subjects in the first cohort. The study gave a list of about 150 TCR beta chains associated with cytomegalovirus. Correlated functional status among segregating V segments might reflect linkage disequilibrium, but an unknown experimental factor could not be ruled out. Because counts were too low, about 15 rarely observed V segments, including chromosome 9 orphons, were left out of the earlier analysis of a few hundred of the donors. Presence/absence analyses assumed roughly uniform sequencing depth across donors, an assumption that may not hold. In vitro tests confirmed that a few of the cytomegalovirus-associated TCR beta chains recognize cytomegalovirus antigens. HLA typing was unavailable for some donors at each locus, so association tests used only the typed subset.

Sequencing used PBMCs. This TCR derives from a man aged 50 to 59 in good health and CMV-seronegative.

The encoded CDR3 is CASSPVGFYGYTF. The sequence in DNA is TGTGCCAGCAGCCCCGTCGGGTTCTATGGCTACACCTTC. This receptor chain uses TRBV4-2 and TRBJ1-2, with the D gene not confidently named. The CDR3 has 13 amino acids, counting the end cysteine and phenylalanine. Only the CDR3 portion is preserved as DNA: 39 bases, with reading frame beginning at the first base. CDR1 and CDR2 are read off the germline V gene as LGHNA and YNFKEQ. Trimming costs V 4 bases and J 4 bases, and their ends lie 10 bases apart.